This entry lists 28 T cell receptor beta chains sequenced from one sample in a study of chemoradiotherapy in HPV16-positive cancers. Repertoires were generated with immunoSEQ multiplex PCR, while TCRdb's copy carries only in-frame clones and drops some. The data show fewer than 9,500 clones, with 88% seen just once and roughly 3% held by the top ten. This specimen consisted of tumor tissue, obtained from a patient who underwent chemoradiotherapy. Every receptor here comes from a human donor with HPV-associated anogenital cancer.

The chain has TRBV19 and TRBJ1-2, with D possibly matching TRBD1 (6 bases). V shed 7 bases and J shed 3 bases, with 12 bases lying between them. Germline V lookup: CDR1 LNHDA, CDR2 SQIVND (reference sequence). This CDR3 spans 13 amino acids. This CDR3 reads CASTVDRYYGYTF. DNA for the CDR3: TGTGCCAGTACCGTGGACAGATACTATGGCTACACCTTC.

This chain links TRBV7-3 with TRBJ1-1, with 7 bases matching TRBD1. Germline CDR1 and CDR2: SGHTA and FQGTGA. The CDR3 is 19 residues long. V gave up 5 bases and J gave up 0 bases; unmatched junction bases: 18. The CDR3: CASSRGSGTAVHLNTEAFF. The CDR3 DNA follows: TGTGCCAGCAGCCGAGGATCCGGGACAGCCGTTCATTTGAACACTGAAGCTTTCTTT.

This chain links TRBV29-1 with TRBJ1-3; 7 positions agree with TRBD1. The germline V gene has CDR1 SQVTM and CDR2 ANQGSEA. Trimming took 7 bases from V and 4 from J; bases not matched to a gene: 4. The CDR3 sequence is 12 residues long. As DNA, the CDR3 is TGCAGCGGGAAGGGACAGGGAAACACCATATATTTT. It is translated as CSGKGQGNTIYF.

The gene calls are TRBV9 and TRBJ1-2, with D unresolved. The V gene's germline CDR1 is SGDLS and CDR2 YYNGEE. The CDR3 consists of 13 residues. Trimming pared 5 bases from V and 10 bases from J, leaving 18 bases between. The CDR3, as DNA: TGTGCCAGCAGAGGGCAGGTCCCTATGGACTACACCTTC. It is translated as CASRGQVPMDYTF.

This chain connects TRBV6-5 to TRBJ1-1; TRBD1 matches 7 bases. The V segment lost 4 bases and the J segment 5 bases; nucleotides outside the gene matches: 7. Per germline, CDR1 MNHEY and CDR2 SVGAGI. This CDR3 is built from 14 residues. The CDR3 sequence: CASSFSTGMTEAFF. The CDR3 bases are TGTGCCAGCAGTTTCTCGACAGGGATGACTGAAGCTTTCTTT.

The chain uses TRBV9 and TRBJ1-1; TRBD1 aligns across 8 bases. Per germline, CDR1 SGDLS and CDR2 YYNGEE. V lost 4 bases to trimming and J lost 1 base; unmatched junction nucleotides: 6. The CDR3 runs to 15 residues. As DNA, the CDR3 is TGTGCCAGCAGCCAGACAGGGGAAGGGAACACTGAAGCTTTCTTT. Translating gives CASSQTGEGNTEAFF.

A few counts support this clone. This CDR3 reads CASSYPGLAGLPSTDTQYF. The CDR3 nucleotides are TGTGCCAGCAGCTACCCTGGACTAGCGGGATTACCAAGCACAGATACGCAGTATTTT. The genes are TRBV5-4 and TRBJ2-3; 12 nucleotides agree with TRBD2. The germline V gene encodes CDR1 SGHNT and CDR2 YYREEE (reference sequence). The CDR3 covers 19 residues. V trimming: 3 bases; J trimming: 0 bases; junction bases outside the gene matches: 11.

The chain couples TRBV9 to TRBJ2-3; tentatively, D is TRBD1 or TRBD2 (6 bases each). Germline V gives CDR1 SGDLS, CDR2 YYNGEE. The V end lost 4 bases, the J end lost 4 bases, and 25 bases lay between the germline ends. The CDR3 consists of 18 residues. CDR3 amino acids: CASSPPRGEQGGADTQYF. Here the CDR3 DNA reads TGTGCCAGCAGCCCCCCGCGGGGAGAACAGGGAGGAGCAGATACGCAGTATTTT.

V gene TRBV7-2 combines with J gene TRBJ1-2, with TRBD1 matching over 7 bases. Germline lookup yields CDR1 SGHTA and CDR2 FQGNSA. This CDR3 contains 14 residues. V shed 5 bases and J 3 bases; nucleotides not matched to a gene: 6. In nucleotides, the CDR3 is TGTGCCAGCAGCCCACAGGGACAGCACTATGGCTACACCTTC. Encoded protein: CASSPQGQHYGYTF.

This clone has more than one count but fewer than ten. The gene calls are TRBV19 and TRBJ2-7, with D maybe TRBD2 (6 bases). CDR3 length equals 14 residues. Trimming cost V 4 bases and J 2 bases, with 12 bases left between them. Germline CDR1 and CDR2: LNHDA and SQIVND (reference sequence). In DNA form, the CDR3 reads TGTGCCAGTAGTAAGGCTAGCGTACCCTACGAGCAGTACTTC. Protein sequence: CASSKASVPYEQYF. The whole variable domain, remainder taken from reference TRBV19 and TRBJ2-7, is DGGITQSPKYLFRKEGQNVTLSCEQNLNHDAMYWYRQDPGQGLRLIYYSQIVNDFQKGDIAEGYSVSREKKESFPLTVTSAQKNPTAFYLCASSKASVPYEQYFGPGTRLTVT.

In this sample, this clone turned up once. The chain is built from TRBV27 and TRBJ2-1, with TRBD2 identical over 11 bases. Germline loops: CDR1 MNHEY, CDR2 SMNVEV (reference sequence). The CDR3 totals 13 residues. The ends lost 5 bases at V and 6 bases at J; junction bases unmatched: 0. The CDR3 is CASSLAGGNEQFF. The CDR3 DNA follows: TGTGCCAGCAGTCTAGCGGGAGGCAATGAGCAGTTCTTC.

This chain joins TRBV7-2 and TRBJ2-5, with a possible D match to TRBD1 (6 bases). Trimming cost V 5 bases and J 5 bases, with 18 bases left between them. The CDR3 loop spans 15 amino acids. Germline CDR1 SGHTA, CDR2 FQGNSA. The CDR3 sequence: CASSQMAGGRETQYF. CDR3 nucleotide sequence: TGTGCCAGCAGCCAGATGGCTGGGGGCCGGGAGACCCAGTACTTC. Combining the CDR3 with reference TRBV7-2 and TRBJ2-5 gives the whole variable domain GAGVSQSPSNKVTEKGKDVELRCDPISGHTALYWYRQSLGQGLEFLIYFQGNSAPDKSGLPSDRFSAERTGGSVSTLTIQRTQQEDSAVYLCASSQMAGGRETQYFGPGTRLLVL.

J is TRBJ2-1 and V is TRBV27, with 8 positions matching TRBD1. V lost 5 bases and J lost 8; bases outside the gene matches: 14. The CDR3 covers 16 residues. CDR1 MNHEY and CDR2 SMNVEV come from the germline V gene (reference sequence). The CDR3 here is CASSLKPWTGLDEQFF. CDR3 DNA: TGTGCCAGCAGTCTCAAGCCTTGGACAGGGTTGGATGAGCAGTTCTTC.

The V and J genes are TRBV7-9 and TRBJ1-1; weak D call: TRBD1 (6 bases). The CDR3 is 16 residues long. The V end was cut by 4 bases, the J end by 0 bases, with 15 bases between. CDR1 SEHNR and CDR2 FQNEAQ come from the germline V gene (reference sequence). Here the CDR3 DNA reads TGTGCCAGCAGCTACAACAGGGCTCCTATGAACACTGAAGCTTTCTTT. Translating it yields CASSYNRAPMNTEAFF.

The chain employs TRBV30 and TRBJ1-5, with D possibly TRBD1 on 5 matching bases. From germline, CDR1 is GTSNPN and CDR2 SVGIG (reference sequence). The CDR3 is 12 residues long. V was pared by 0 bases and J by 9 bases, with 9 bases between. The CDR3, as DNA: TGTGCCTGGAGTGTACCGGGGGGGCCCCAGCATTTT. Translation: CAWSVPGGPQHF.

The chain is built from TRBV6-1 and TRBJ2-5; 10 nucleotides match TRBD2. The CDR3 totals 13 residues. Germline V lookup: CDR1 MNHNS, CDR2 SASEGT. With 4 bases clipped from V and 4 bases from J, the junction kept 0 bases outside the gene matches. The CDR3 DNA is TGTGCCAGCAGTGGACTAGCGGGAGAGACCCAGTACTTC. Amino acids: CASSGLAGETQYF.

This clone was recorded only once. This chain links TRBV19 with TRBJ1-6, with 8 bases fitting TRBD1. Germline trimming cut 6 bases from V and 0 bases from J; bases unmatched to any gene: 7. CDR1 is LNHDA, CDR2 SQIVND, per germline (reference sequence). This CDR3 is 17 amino acids long. The chain's CDR3 is CASSPPGTGSYNSPLHF. The CDR3 DNA is TGTGCCAGTAGCCCACCCGGGACAGGCTCCTATAATTCACCCCTCCACTTT.

This chain uses TRBV7-9 with TRBJ2-7, with D hard to call. There are 13 residues in the CDR3. The V gene's germline CDR1 is SEHNR and CDR2 FQNEAQ (reference sequence). The V end lost 4 bases, the J end lost 7 bases, and 14 bases lay between the germline ends. This CDR3 is CASSSSAPSEQYF. The CDR3 DNA reads as TGTGCCAGCAGCTCCTCGGCCCCTTCGGAGCAGTACTTC.

The CDR3 nucleotides read TGTGCCACCCGTATGACGGAGCAAGAGACCCAGTACTTC. Translated, it gives CATRMTEQETQYF. This chain joins TRBV5-4 and TRBJ2-5; D is unclear. Germline V lookup: CDR1 SGHNT, CDR2 YYREEE (reference sequence). Trimming removed 9 bases from V and 2 bases from J, with 14 bases in between. This CDR3 spans 13 amino acids.

This clone turned up a few times. The chain couples TRBV19 to TRBJ1-1; D possibly corresponds to TRBD1 (5 bases). The germline V gene encodes CDR1 LNHDA and CDR2 SQIVND (reference sequence). V was shortened by 7 bases and J by 8 bases, with 14 bases between the two germline ends. This CDR3 region has 12 residues. Here the CDR3 DNA reads TGTGCCAGTACCCGAAGCGCAGGGGAAGCTTTCTTT. As protein: CASTRSAGEAFF.

This rearrangement joins TRBV28 to TRBJ1-3, with D possibly being TRBD1 (5 bases). With 3 bases removed from V and 0 bases from J, the gap between germline ends came to 15 bases. Germline CDR1 MDHEN, CDR2 SYDVKM. The CDR3 totals 17 residues. CDR3 region: CASSLSDRGVSGNTIYF. DNA for the CDR3: TGTGCCAGCAGTTTGTCTGATAGGGGCGTCTCTGGAAACACCATATATTTT.

V is TRBV2 and J is TRBJ1-5; no reliable D call. With 2 bases removed from V and 5 bases from J, the gap between germline ends came to 10 bases. CDR1 and CDR2 from the germline V gene are SNHLY and FYNNEI. CDR3 size: 14 residues. DNA for the CDR3: TGTGCCAGCAGTGAACCGGATTTCGATCAGCCCCAGCATTTT. This translates into CASSEPDFDQPQHF.

The V and J genes are TRBV11-2 and TRBJ1-2; D not resolved. The CDR3 spans 16 residues. The germline CDR1 and CDR2 sequences are SGHAT and FQNNGV. With 3 bases removed from V and 5 bases from J, the gap between germline ends came to 19 bases. The chain's CDR3 is CASSFGSAGTAYGYTF. The CDR3 nucleotides read TGTGCCAGCAGCTTCGGCTCAGCCGGAACAGCTTATGGCTACACCTTC. The variable domain in full, completed from reference TRBV11-2 and TRBJ1-2, reads EAGVAQSPRYKIIEKRQSVAFWCNPISGHATLYWYQQILGQGPKLLIQFQNNGVVDDSQLPKDRFSAERLKGVDSTLKIQPAKLEDSAVYLCASSFGSAGTAYGYTFGSGTRLTVV.

The chain carries TRBV28 and TRBJ2-7, with 9 bases matching TRBD1. The CDR3 totals 15 residues. Germline loops: CDR1 MDHEN, CDR2 SYDVKM. V dropped 6 bases and J dropped 3; count of bases not matched to a gene: 9. This CDR3 is CASSYRDRVFYEQYF. The CDR3 DNA is TGTGCCAGCAGCTACCGGGACAGGGTATTCTACGAGCAGTACTTC.

V usage is TRBV5-1 and J usage is TRBJ1-1; TRBD1 agrees at 9 bases. Trimming at V came to 3 bases and at J to 2 bases, leaving 11 bases not matched to a gene. CDR3 size: 17 residues. The germline V gene encodes CDR1 SGHRS and CDR2 YFSETQ. The CDR3 region is CASSSIPMDRGNTEAFF. CDR3 DNA sequence: TGCGCCAGCAGCTCGATACCGATGGACAGGGGAAACACTGAAGCTTTCTTT.

J is TRBJ1-4 and V is TRBV6-5; D not certain. CDR1 is MNHEY, CDR2 SVGAGI, per germline. The CDR3 has 12 amino acids. Trimming removed 5 bases at V and 7 bases at J, with 8 bases between. The CDR3 reads CASSPDGEKLFF. The CDR3 nucleotides read TGTGCCAGCAGTCCCGACGGTGAAAAACTGTTTTTT.

CDR3: CASSPGGRATEAFF. CDR3 DNA: TGTGCCAGCAGCCCTGGGGGGAGGGCGACTGAAGCTTTCTTT. This chain joins TRBV7-6 and TRBJ1-1; TRBD1 is a possible D gene (5 bases). The V and J ends lost 5 bases and 5 bases respectively, with 15 bases between them. The V gene's germline CDR1 is SGHVS and CDR2 FNYEAQ. The CDR3 consists of 14 residues.

The chain carries TRBV2 and TRBJ2-3; 8 bases align to TRBD1. CDR1 is SNHLY, CDR2 FYNNEI, per germline. Unmatched junction bases numbered 5, after V lost 6 bases and J lost 0 bases. The CDR3 contains 15 residues. The DNA for the CDR3 is TGTGCCAGCAGGGCCGGGACAGGAAGCACAGATACGCAGTATTTT. This codes for CASRAGTGSTDTQYF.